The present T cell receptor beta chain was sequenced within a study of T cell responses to AZD1222 COVID-19 vaccine. General study findings and limits: At 160-218 and 743-854, vaccine-associated CD4 TCRs were dominant, and they spanned spike. Unmutated regions of variants are reportedly targeted by nearly half of spike-specific TCRs. Among the donors, most were white British and more were female, and clonal diversity was possibly underestimated.

Measured with immunoSEQ multiplex PCR; TCRdb has only the in-frame clones, and not every one. Of 150,000 to 200,000 clones in the sample, around nine tenths were seen once. Comments on this clone: Antigen specificity is unknown.

This CDR3 is built from 15 residues. With 5 bases removed from V and 7 bases from J, the gap between germline ends came to 15 bases. Per germline, CDR1 SGHAT and CDR2 FQNNGV. Some second doses came at about 4 weeks and others at about 12 weeks; these were pooled. This sequence was found in an adult who received the AZD1222 COVID-19 vaccine. V usage is TRBV11-2 and J usage is TRBJ1-6; D is uncertain. The sample here was peripheral blood, taken 28 days after the second AZD1222 dose. For the CDR3, the DNA is TGTGCCAGCAGCCTTTATCCCGCGTGGAATTCACCCCTCCACTTT. Residues: CASSLYPAWNSPLHF.